Described below is a single TCR beta chain sequence and its context. These data originate in a study of CD8+ T cells in alopecia areata. Peripheral blood and lesional scalp punch biopsies were taken from alopecia areata patients. Sequencing relied on a cDNA template that was reverse transcribed from extracted RNA. The assay was immunoSEQ multiplex PCR, and TCRdb's table has in-frame clones only and misses some. Altogether under 300,000 clones are present, approximately 61% being singletons, with the ten largest covering under 1.5%. Trimming cost V 5 bases and J 6 bases, with 13 bases left between them. Germline CDR1 and CDR2: SGHVS and FQNEAQ. This CDR3 comprises 14 residues.

This receptor was taken from a human donor with alopecia areata. The chain joins TRBV7-8 to TRBJ2-2; D is undetermined. The sample in question was CD4+ T cells sorted from blood, obtained at week 0. The CDR3 loop is CASSQRMASGELFF. Written as DNA, the CDR3 is TGTGCCAGCAGCCAAAGAATGGCGTCCGGGGAGCTGTTTTTT.